These T cell receptor beta chains were read from a single sample in a study of regulatory T cells in long-lasting Graves disease. TCRdb redid the calling of the multiplex PCR reads with MiXCR, one entry per CDR3 protein. Among 450,000 or so distinct CDR3 sequences, around a fifth were seen once, and the ten largest hold over 10%. The starting material was peripheral blood mononuclear cells (PBMCs), obtained when the disease was refractory, from a patient treated with antithyroid drugs. The source of these receptors is a female donor with Graves disease. Each CDR3 is given with its conserved first and last residue. The D gene is left open where the match is weak. Some rows mark clone size as missing; the rest say once, few, many or name a class of expanded clone.

TRBV6-1	NA	NA	TRBJ2-7	TGTGCCAGCAGAGATGGACAGTTCCTAGGGCAGTACTTC	CASRDGQFLGQYF
TRBV28	many	TRBD1	TRBJ1-4	TGTGCCAGCAGTGTACCCGGGACAGGGGGTGAAAAACTGTTTTTT	CASSVPGTGGEKLFF
TRBV20-1	NA	NA	TRBJ1-5	TGCAGTGCTCCTCCGGGAAACAATCAGCCCCAGCATTTT	CSAPPGNNQPQHF
TRBV3-1	NA	NA	TRBJ1-3	TGTGCCAGCAGCCACCGGATGGGGGTCGGAAACACCATATATTTT	CASSHRMGVGNTIYF
TRBV11-2	many	TRBD1	TRBJ2-7	TGTGCCAGCAGCAACTCAGGGGGCTGGGGGACCTACGAGCAGTACTTC	CASSNSGGWGTYEQYF
TRBV29-1	many	TRBD1	TRBJ2-7	TGCAGCGTTGAACACGGCGGACAGGGGTTCTACGAGCAGTACTTC	CSVEHGGQGFYEQYF
TRBV10-3	NA	NA	TRBJ1-5	TGTGCCAGCAGTGAAAGTCTGGCCCAAAGGGAGCAGCCCCAGCATTTT	CASSESLAQREQPQHF
TRBV5-5	NA	NA	TRBJ1-2	TGTGCCAGCAGCTTGGGGGCAGGCCCCAACTATGGCTACACCTTC	CASSLGAGPNYGYTF
TRBV28	NA	NA	TRBJ1-5	TGTGCCAGCAGTCGCCGGACCCTCCGGGAGCCCCAGCATTTT	CASSRRTLREPQHF
TRBV5-6	NA	NA	TRBJ1-2	TGTGCCAGCAGCTTGAGTAATGGCTACACCTTC	CASSLSNGYTF
TRBV19	NA	TRBD1	TRBJ1-1	TGTGCCAGTAGCCCACAGGGGGCTCTGACTGAAGCTTTCTTT	CASSPQGALTEAFF
TRBV19	NA	TRBD1	TRBJ2-2	TGTGCCAGTACCCAACTCACAGGGGGTACCGGGGAGCTGTTTTTT	CASTQLTGGTGELFF
TRBV28	many	TRBD2	TRBJ2-2	TGTGCCAGCAGTCCTCGGGTAGCGGGGGTTGGCGGGGAGCTGTTTTTT	CASSPRVAGVGGELFF
TRBV14	NA	NA	TRBJ1-2	TGTGCCAGCAGCCAAGTTCCCAGGGCTAACTATGGCTACACCTTC	CASSQVPRANYGYTF
TRBV5-8	many	NA	TRBJ2-5	TGTGCCAGCAGATTTCAAGAGACCCAGTACTTC	CASRFQETQYF
TRBV7-9	NA	NA	TRBJ1-2	TGTGCCAGCAGCTTAACCTGGGGAGAGAACAAGTATGGCTACACCTTC	CASSLTWGENKYGYTF